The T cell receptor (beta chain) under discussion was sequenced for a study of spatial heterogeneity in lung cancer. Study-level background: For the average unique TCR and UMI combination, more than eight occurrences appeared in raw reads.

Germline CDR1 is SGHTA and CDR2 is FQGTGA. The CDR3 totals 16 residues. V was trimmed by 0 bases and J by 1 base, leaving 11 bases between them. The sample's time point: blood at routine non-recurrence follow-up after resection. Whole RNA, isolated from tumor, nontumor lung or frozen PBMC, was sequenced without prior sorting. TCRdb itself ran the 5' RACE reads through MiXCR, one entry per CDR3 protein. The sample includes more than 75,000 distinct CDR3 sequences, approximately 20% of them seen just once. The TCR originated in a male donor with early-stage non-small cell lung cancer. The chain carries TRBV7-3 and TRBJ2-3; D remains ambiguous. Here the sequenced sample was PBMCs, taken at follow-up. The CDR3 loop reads CASSLTPGLGTDTQYF. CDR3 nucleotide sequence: TGTGCCAGCAGCTTAACTCCGGGTTTAGGCACAGATACGCAGTATTTT.